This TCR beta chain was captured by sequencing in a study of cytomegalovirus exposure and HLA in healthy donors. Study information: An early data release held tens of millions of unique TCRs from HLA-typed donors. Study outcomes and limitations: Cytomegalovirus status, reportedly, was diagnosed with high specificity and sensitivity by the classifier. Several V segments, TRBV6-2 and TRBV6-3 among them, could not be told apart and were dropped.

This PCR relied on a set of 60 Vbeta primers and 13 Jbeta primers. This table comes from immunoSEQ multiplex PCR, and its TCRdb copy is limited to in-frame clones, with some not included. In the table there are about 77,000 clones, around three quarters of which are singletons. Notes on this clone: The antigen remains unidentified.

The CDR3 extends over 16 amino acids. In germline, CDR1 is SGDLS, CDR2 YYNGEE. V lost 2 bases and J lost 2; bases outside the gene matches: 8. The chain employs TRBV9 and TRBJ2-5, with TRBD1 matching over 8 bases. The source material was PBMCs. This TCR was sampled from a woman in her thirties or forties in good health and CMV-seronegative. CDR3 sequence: CASSVTGTGYQETQYF. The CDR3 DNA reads TGTGCCAGCAGCGTTACCGGGACAGGCTATCAAGAGACCCAGTACTTC. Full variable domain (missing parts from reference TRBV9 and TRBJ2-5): DSGVTQTPKHLITATGQRVTLRCSPRSGDLSVYWYQQSLDQGLQFLIQYYNGEERAKGNILERFSAQQFPDLHSELNLSSLELGDSALYFCASSVTGTGYQETQYFGPGTRLLVL.